These 14 T cell receptor beta chains were sequenced from one sample in a study of immune evolution from preneoplasia to lung adenocarcinoma. The repertoire was sequenced with immunoSEQ multiplex PCR; TCRdb's copy has only in-frame clones and lacks some. The sample has thousands of clones, less than 85% seen once; the top ten hold 12%. Sequenced input: FFPE minimally invasive lung adenocarcinoma tissue. These receptors were obtained from a person aged 70 to 85 with lung adenocarcinoma.

The V call is TRBV2, the J call TRBJ1-1; 7 nucleotides match TRBD1. J gave up 8 bases and V 6 bases, and 9 bases lay outside the gene matches. Germline V lookup: CDR1 SNHLY, CDR2 FYNNEI. The CDR3 is 13 residues long. CDR3 sequence reads: CASRRDSQGEAFF. The CDR3 region has the DNA TGTGCCAGCAGGCGGGACAGTCAGGGAGAAGCTTTCTTT.

The chain recombines TRBV7-9 with TRBJ1-3; D remains ambiguous. V was pared by 1 base and J by 6 bases, with 7 bases between. Germline V gene lookup returns CDR1 SEHNR and CDR2 FQNEAQ (reference sequence). The length of the CDR3 is 13 residues. The CDR3 nucleotides are TGTGCCAGCAGCTTAGGGGGAAAAAACACCATATATTTT. It translates to CASSLGGKNTIYF.

Only one count was recorded for this clone. The V call is TRBV19, the J call TRBJ2-7; 7 nucleotides line up with TRBD2. V trimming: 1 base; J trimming: 4 bases; junction bases outside the gene matches: 16. The CDR3 loop spans 18 amino acids. The V gene's germline CDR1 is LNHDA and CDR2 SQIVND (reference sequence). The DNA for the CDR3 is TGTGCCAGTAGTATAGGAAGTGGCGGGAGCGGGATGCCATACGAGCAGTACTTC. Its translation is CASSIGSGGSGMPYEQYF. The complete variable domain, with remaining parts taken from reference TRBV19 and TRBJ2-7, reads DGGITQSPKYLFRKEGQNVTLSCEQNLNHDAMYWYRQDPGQGLRLIYYSQIVNDFQKGDIAEGYSVSREKKESFPLTVTSAQKNPTAFYLCASSIGSGGSGMPYEQYFGPGTRLTVT.

The rearrangement links TRBV15 to TRBJ1-6; the match to TRBD1 covers 9 bases. With 0 bases clipped from V and 10 bases from J, the junction kept 4 bases outside the gene matches. The CDR3 sequence is 15 residues long. From germline, CDR1 is LNHNV and CDR2 YYDKDF (reference sequence). CDR3 sequence (DNA): TGTGCCACCAGCAGAGACCGACAGGGGGGGTCACCCCTCCACTTT. Translation gives CATSRDRQGGSPLHF.

The gene calls are TRBV6-5 and TRBJ2-7, with 7 bases identical to TRBD1. V lost 2 bases, J lost 3 bases, and 7 bases stayed unmatched. The CDR3 has 15 residues. Germline assignment: CDR1 MNHEY and CDR2 SVGAGI. CDR3 region: CASSYVAGTDYEQYF. The CDR3 DNA reads as TGTGCCAGCAGTTACGTGGCCGGGACAGACTACGAGCAGTACTTC.

The sample holds a few counts of this clone. The CDR3 DNA follows: TGTGCCAGTAGGCAGGGGGGAACTAACGAGCAGTACTTC. Its protein is CASRQGGTNEQYF. The chain recombines TRBV19 with TRBJ2-7; a possible D gene is TRBD1 (7 bases). The V end lost 6 bases, the J end lost 5 bases, and 14 bases lay between the germline ends. This CDR3 spans 13 amino acids. Germline CDR1 LNHDA, CDR2 SQIVND (reference sequence).

This clone has only a few counts. The chain carries TRBV19 and TRBJ1-5, with 11 positions matching TRBD1. V shed 4 bases and J 3 bases; nucleotides not matched to a gene: 11. The CDR3 extends over 18 amino acids. CDR1 LNHDA and CDR2 SQIVND come from the germline V gene (reference sequence). The CDR3 coding sequence is TGTGCCAGTAGTACCGGGACAGGGGGAAAAAAAGTCAATCAGCCCCAGCATTTT. Protein: CASSTGTGGKKVNQPQHF.

The chain is built from TRBV9 and TRBJ1-2, with a tentative D call TRBD1 (6 bases). This CDR3 has 16 residues. V shed 4 bases and J shed 5 bases, with 21 bases lying between them. Germline CDR1 reads SGDLS; CDR2 reads YYNGEE. The CDR3 loop is CASSQDSAGMEYGYTF. As DNA, the CDR3 is TGTGCCAGCAGCCAGGACAGTGCCGGGATGGAGTATGGCTACACCTTC.

The V and J genes are TRBV7-3 and TRBJ2-7; 9 bases line up with TRBD1. Unmatched junction bases numbered 10, after V lost 5 bases and J lost 5 bases. The CDR3 totals 15 residues. CDR1 and CDR2 (germline): SGHTA, FQGTGA. CDR3 sequence: CASSPTAGQGNEQYF. CDR3 nucleotide sequence: TGTGCCAGCAGCCCCACCGCGGGACAGGGTAACGAGCAGTACTTC.

V and J are TRBV7-2 and TRBJ2-5; 7 bases fit TRBD2. CDR3 size: 15 residues. In germline, CDR1 is SGHTA, CDR2 FQGNSA. V lost 2 bases and J lost 1; bases outside the gene matches: 4. The CDR3 bases are TGTGCCAGCAGCTTAATGGCGGGGGTCCAAGAGACCCAGTACTTC. Translation gives CASSLMAGVQETQYF. Supplemented by reference TRBV7-2 and TRBJ2-5, the full variable domain reads GAGVSQSPSNKVTEKGKDVELRCDPISGHTALYWYRQSLGQGLEFLIYFQGNSAPDKSGLPSDRFSAERTGGSVSTLTIQRTQQEDSAVYLCASSLMAGVQETQYFGPGTRLLVL.

The CDR3 here is CASRTTDNSPLHF. CDR3 bases: TGTGCCAGCAGGACGACCGATAATTCACCCCTCCACTTT. V gene TRBV6-5 combines with J gene TRBJ1-6; no reliable D call. V dropped 6 bases and J dropped 5 bases, with 8 bases sitting between them. CDR3 length: 13 residues. From germline, CDR1 is MNHEY and CDR2 SVGAGI.

Remarks on this clone: Relative to the germline gene, one junction end is altered; a read error may explain this. This chain links TRBV10-3 with TRBJ1-2; TRBD1 might be the D (6 bases). Germline CDR1 is ENHRY and CDR2 is SYGVKD. The CDR3 sequence is 13 residues long. The CDR3 region is CVIRRQAIYGYTF. CDR3 DNA sequence: TGTGTCATCAGAAGACAGGCCATCTATGGCTACACCTTC.

The rearrangement joins TRBV7-3 to TRBJ2-1; 15 bases match TRBD2. The CDR3 runs to 20 residues. The J segment lost 2 bases and the V segment lost 0 bases, leaving 8 bases of the junction unmatched. The germline V gene has CDR1 SGHTA and CDR2 FQGTGA. DNA for the CDR3: TGTGCCAGCAGCTTAACCGGCGGGACTAGCGGGGGGCACCCCTACAATGAGCAGTTCTTC. Residues: CASSLTGGTSGGHPYNEQFF.

This chain links TRBV27 with TRBJ1-1; D not resolved. The CDR3 totals 15 residues. Looked up from germline, CDR1 is MNHEY and CDR2 is SMNVEV (reference sequence). V was clipped by 3 bases and J by 3 bases, with 14 bases between them. The CDR3 spells CASSFLYTPHTEAFF. The DNA for the CDR3 is TGTGCCAGCAGTTTCCTATACACCCCCCACACTGAAGCTTTCTTT.